One sample yielded the 17 T cell receptor beta chains listed below, sequenced in a study of blood T cell repertoires in COVID-19. TCRdb keeps only in-frame clones here, not all; method: immunoSEQ multiplex PCR. The repertoire has 490,000 or so clones, approximately 86% of them found once; the top ten carry 6.5% to 9.5%. Sequencing used PBMCs or T cells enriched from blood (not recorded which). These receptor sequences come from an older woman who had recovered from COVID-19.

This clone has just a few counts. This rearrangement joins TRBV23-1 to TRBJ1-1; D unresolved. TRBV23-1 is an open reading frame whose function is uncertain. The CDR3 totals 12 residues. V gave up 8 bases and J gave up 7 bases, with 14 bases separating them. CDR3 sequence (DNA): TGCGCCAGCCCTGAACATCACAATGAAGCTTTCTTT. It specifies CASPEHHNEAFF.

The V call is TRBV7-9, the J call TRBJ2-1; possible D gene TRBD1, 6 bases. V was trimmed by 2 bases and J by 1 base, leaving 9 bases between them. This CDR3 comprises 15 residues. Germline values: CDR1 SEHNR, CDR2 FQNEAQ (reference sequence). CDR3 coding DNA: TGTGCCAGCAGCTTACTACAGGGTTCCTACAATGAGCAGTTCTTC. This codes for CASSLLQGSYNEQFF.

This chain uses TRBV6-5 with TRBJ1-2; the match to TRBD1 covers 8 bases. From germline, CDR1 is MNHEY and CDR2 SVGAGI. This CDR3 is built from 12 residues. V dropped 5 bases and J dropped 6; count of bases not matched to a gene: 2. As DNA, the CDR3 is TGTGCCAGCAGTCGGACAGGGAATGGCTACACCTTC. Translated: CASSRTGNGYTF.

The chain couples TRBV14 to TRBJ1-2, with TRBD1 as a possible D gene (6 bases). Trimming left V 1 base short and J 7 bases short, with 13 bases between. The length of the CDR3 is 14 residues. CDR1 is SGHDN, CDR2 FVKESK, per germline. The CDR3 here is CASSQGRTVSGYTF. The CDR3 nucleotides are TGTGCCAGCAGCCAAGGAAGGACAGTTTCTGGCTACACCTTC.

The rearrangement links TRBV12-5 to TRBJ1-2; possible D gene TRBD1, 6 bases. Trimming removed 2 bases at V and 0 bases at J, with 19 bases between. CDR1 and CDR2 (germline): LGHNT, FRNRAP. The CDR3 has 18 residues. The CDR3 bases are TGTGCTAGTGGTTTGACGGATTGGACAGCCCAAGCTAACTATGGCTACACCTTC. This translates into CASGLTDWTAQANYGYTF.

The genes are TRBV25-1 and TRBJ1-2; 7 bases are shared with TRBD1. Unmatched junction bases numbered 5, after V lost 2 bases and J lost 8 bases. There are 13 residues in the CDR3. From germline, CDR1 is MGHDK and CDR2 SYGVNS. The CDR3 loop reads CASSEGTVRGYTF. CDR3 DNA: TGTGCCAGCAGTGAAGGGACAGTAAGAGGCTACACCTTC.

This chain uses TRBV29-1 with TRBJ2-3; 9 positions agree with TRBD2. The J segment lost 0 bases and the V segment lost 6 bases, leaving 4 bases of the junction unmatched. The CDR3 spans 14 residues. The germline gives CDR1 SQVTM, CDR2 ANQGSEA. Here the CDR3 reads CSVLAGVSTDTQYF. The CDR3 DNA sequence: TGCAGCGTCTTAGCGGGGGTTAGCACAGATACGCAGTATTTT.

The gene calls are TRBV6-5 and TRBJ1-2; a weak D match, TRBD1 (5 bases). The CDR3 consists of 14 residues. Trimming took 6 bases from V and 8 from J, leaving 19 bases between them. Per the germline V gene, CDR1 is MNHEY and CDR2 is SVGAGI. The CDR3 DNA follows: TGTGCCAGCAGCGCGGGGGTGCCTCTAGACGGCTACACCTTC. The encoded protein is CASSAGVPLDGYTF.

This chain joins TRBV9 and TRBJ2-2; TRBD1 aligns across 9 bases. Germline CDR1 SGDLS, CDR2 YYNGEE. There are 15 residues in the CDR3. V was clipped by 7 bases and J by 1 base; unmatched bases: 5. CDR3 nucleotides: TGTGCCAGCCATCGACAGGGGGAGAACACCGGGGAGCTGTTTTTT. Protein: CASHRQGENTGELFF.

The V and J genes are TRBV5-1 and TRBJ1-6; 12 bases map to TRBD1. CDR1 and CDR2 from the germline V gene are SGHRS and YFSETQ. Trimming cost V 6 bases and J 0 bases; bases outside gene matches: 16. CDR3 size: 21 residues. DNA for the CDR3: TGCGCCAGCACTTGGAATCCCGGGACAGGGGGCCCAAGCTCCTATAATTCACCCCTCCACTTT. Protein: CASTWNPGTGGPSSYNSPLHF.

This chain connects TRBV2 to TRBJ1-3; D remains unclear. Germline values: CDR1 SNHLY, CDR2 FYNNEI. The CDR3 totals 15 residues. V was cut by 8 bases and J by 0 bases, with 14 bases left in between. The CDR3 DNA sequence: TGTGCCAGCGCAGGAAGACCGAGCTCTGGAAACACCATATATTTT. Encoded protein: CASAGRPSSGNTIYF.

This rearrangement joins TRBV9 to TRBJ1-2, with 7 nucleotides matching TRBD1. The CDR3 runs to 13 residues. Trimming removed 0 bases from V and 6 bases from J; junction bases left unmatched: 2. The germline V gene has CDR1 SGDLS and CDR2 YYNGEE. CDR3 loop: CASSVGDSHGYTF. In DNA, the CDR3 is TGTGCCAGCAGCGTAGGGGACAGCCATGGCTACACCTTC.

V gene TRBV6-5 combines with J gene TRBJ2-3, with no clear D. CDR3 length equals 15 residues. Germline CDR1 and CDR2: MNHEY and SVGAGI. V lost 0 bases, J lost 0 bases, and 7 bases lay in between. In DNA, the CDR3 is TGTGCCAGCAGTTACTCGCGGCCGAGCACAGATACGCAGTATTTT. Its protein product is CASSYSRPSTDTQYF.

V is TRBV18 and J is TRBJ2-1, with 7 bases that match TRBD1. This CDR3 comprises 14 residues. Germline assignment: CDR1 KGHSH and CDR2 LQKENI. V lost 2 bases to trimming and J lost 10 bases; unmatched junction nucleotides: 8. CDR3 DNA sequence: TGTGCCAGCTCACCATCCGGGACAGTATGGGAGCAGTTCTTC. Its protein product is CASSPSGTVWEQFF.

CDR3: CASSTTDTYEQYV. The CDR3 DNA follows: TGTGCCAGCAGCACCACAGATACCTACGAGCAGTACGTC. The chain is built from TRBV14 and TRBJ2-7, with D unresolved. The CDR3 loop spans 13 amino acids. CDR1 SGHDN and CDR2 FVKESK come from the germline V gene. The V and J ends lost 5 bases and 2 bases respectively, with 10 bases between them.

The chain recombines TRBV30 with TRBJ1-3, with a weak D call TRBD1 (6 bases). The CDR3 has 15 amino acids. Germline V gene data show CDR1 as GTSNPN and CDR2 as SVGIG (reference sequence). The V gene lost 4 bases and the J gene lost 0 bases, with 13 bases spanning the gap. CDR3: CAWIDGTNSGNTIYF. Here the CDR3 DNA reads TGTGCCTGGATTGACGGGACAAACTCTGGAAACACCATATATTTT.

The chain joins TRBV20-1 to TRBJ2-3; the D is unclear. Trimming stripped 3 bases from V and 4 bases from J, with 5 bases between. The V gene's germline CDR1 is DFQATT and CDR2 SNEGSKA (reference sequence). The length of the CDR3 is 11 residues. In DNA, the CDR3 is TGCAGTGCTAGTTCGGCAGATACGCAGTATTTT. It specifies CSASSADTQYF.